This TCR beta chain appears in the sequencing data of a study of beta chain features in type 1 diabetes. Notes on the study in general: Type 1 diabetes patients showed a moderate but significant shortening of TCRB CDR3s in all four CD4+ subsets.

The whole isolated RNA underwent reverse transcription, so sequencing captured expressed TCRB transcripts. About 3.3 million reads, on average, came from each naive, central memory and regulatory T cell sample. Clones were read by immunoSEQ multiplex PCR, and TCRdb kept only the in-frame ones, dropping some. The repertoire holds 300,000 to 400,000 clones, 9.5% to 11% seen once, with 0.015% to 0.02% in the top ten. A note on this clone: Antigen unknown.

The V end was cut by 4 bases, the J end by 2 bases, with 8 bases between. The CDR3 is 13 amino acids. CDR1 is KGHSH, CDR2 LQKENI, per germline. The receptor comes from a woman in her 30s in good health. Input material: naive CD4+ T cells from blood. This rearrangement joins TRBV18 to TRBJ2-5; D uncertain. The chain's CDR3 is CASSRVGQETQYF. In DNA, the CDR3 is TGTGCCAGCTCACGCGTTGGTCAAGAGACCCAGTACTTC.